Listed below are T cell receptor beta chains from one sample, sequenced in a study of preoperative IRX-2 immunotherapy in early breast cancer. Profiling relied on immunoSEQ multiplex PCR, and the TCRdb table lists in-frame clones only, not all of them. The data contain 20,000 to 30,000 clones, 78% of them seen just once; the ten biggest clones take up approximately 2.2%. The sequences come from lymph node tissue, collected before IRX-2 immunotherapy. Every receptor here comes from a human donor with breast cancer. Both conserved end residues are part of each CDR3. The D gene is left open where the match is weak. The size entry is marked missing in some rows and otherwise reads once, few, many or a size class.

clone_size: once
v_call: TRBV11-3
j_call: TRBJ2-1
d_call: TRBD1
cdr3_nt: TGTGCCAGCAGCTTCGGTGACAGGGGGTTTAATGAGCAGTTCTTC
cdr3_aa: CASSFGDRGFNEQFF

clone_size: NA
v_call: TRBV6-8
j_call: TRBJ1-5
d_call: NA
cdr3_nt: TGTGCCATCAGCGGGACGGATGATCAGCCCCAGCATTTT
cdr3_aa: CAISGTDDQPQHF

clone_size: once
v_call: TRBV11-3
j_call: TRBJ1-1
d_call: NA
cdr3_nt: TGTGCCAGCACCTACCCAACAGGCATGAACACTGAAGCTTTCTTT
cdr3_aa: CASTYPTGMNTEAFF

clone_size: NA
v_call: TRBV19
j_call: TRBJ2-5
d_call: NA
cdr3_nt: TGTGCCAGTAGTCTGGGGGCCAGAGAGACCCAGTACTTC
cdr3_aa: CASSLGARETQYF

clone_size: NA
v_call: TRBV12-1
j_call: TRBJ2-5
d_call: NA
cdr3_nt: TGTGCCAGCAGCCGACAGTCCCAAGAGACCCAGTACTTC
cdr3_aa: CASSRQSQETQYF

clone_size: NA
v_call: TRBV30
j_call: TRBJ2-5
d_call: NA
cdr3_nt: TGTGCCATGGGCCCACAAGAGACCCAGTACTTC
cdr3_aa: CAMGPQETQYF

clone_size: few
v_call: TRBV28
j_call: TRBJ2-7
d_call: NA
cdr3_nt: TGTGCCAGCAGCCGGACAGCAACTGAGCAGTACTTC
cdr3_aa: CASSRTATEQYF

clone_size: NA
v_call: TRBV6-8
j_call: TRBJ1-6
d_call: TRBD1
cdr3_nt: TGTGCCAGCAGTTTATTCAACAGGGGGCCAGGTTCACCCCTCCACTTT
cdr3_aa: CASSLFNRGPGSPLHF

clone_size: NA
v_call: TRBV28
j_call: TRBJ2-7
d_call: NA
cdr3_nt: TGTGCCAGTACCGGGCCCCAGGCATACGAGCAGTACTTC
cdr3_aa: CASTGPQAYEQYF

clone_size: NA
v_call: TRBV5-1
j_call: TRBJ2-3
d_call: TRBD1
cdr3_nt: TGCGCCAGCAGCCCACGGGACAGGGGAACAGATACGCAGTATTTT
cdr3_aa: CASSPRDRGTDTQYF

clone_size: NA
v_call: TRBV6-8
j_call: TRBJ2-7
d_call: TRBD1
cdr3_nt: TGTGCCAGCAGAGGGACAGGTTCCTACGAGCAGTACTTC
cdr3_aa: CASRGTGSYEQYF

clone_size: NA
v_call: TRBV28
j_call: TRBJ1-5
d_call: NA
cdr3_nt: TGTGCCAGCAGTTTCTACTCGAGGGGCAATCAGCCCCAGCATTTT
cdr3_aa: CASSFYSRGNQPQHF

clone_size: NA
v_call: TRBV28
j_call: TRBJ2-3
d_call: NA
cdr3_nt: TGTGCCAGCAGCCAGACCGGGACACTAAGCACAGATACGCAGTATTTT
cdr3_aa: CASSQTGTLSTDTQYF

clone_size: NA
v_call: TRBV6-8
j_call: TRBJ1-2
d_call: TRBD1
cdr3_nt: TGTGCCAGCAGAAGAGGACAGGAATCGTCCGGCTACACCTTC
cdr3_aa: CASRRGQESSGYTF

clone_size: NA
v_call: TRBV6-8
j_call: TRBJ1-1
d_call: NA
cdr3_nt: TGTGCCAGCAGTTACTCGATCCGGCACCGCGATGAAGCTTTCTTT
cdr3_aa: CASSYSIRHRDEAFF

clone_size: few
v_call: TRBV14
j_call: TRBJ1-1
d_call: TRBD1
cdr3_nt: TGTGCCAGCAGCCAACAGGGGGTGGGGACTGAAGCTTTCTTT
cdr3_aa: CASSQQGVGTEAFF

clone_size: NA
v_call: TRBV6-8
j_call: TRBJ1-3
d_call: TRBD1
cdr3_nt: TGTGCCGGAGGGTGGACAGGGCTCTCTGGAAACACCATATATTTT
cdr3_aa: CAGGWTGLSGNTIYF

clone_size: NA
v_call: TRBV6-8
j_call: TRBJ1-1
d_call: TRBD1
cdr3_nt: TGTGCCAGCAGCAGAAGGGGACAGGGACAAGAAGCTTTCTTT
cdr3_aa: CASSRRGQGQEAFF

clone_size: NA
v_call: TRBV10-2
j_call: TRBJ2-5
d_call: NA
cdr3_nt: TGCGCCAGCAGCGGCAAGGGATCCGAGTACCAAGAGACCCAGTACTTC
cdr3_aa: CASSGKGSEYQETQYF

clone_size: NA
v_call: TRBV11-3
j_call: TRBJ1-2
d_call: TRBD1
cdr3_nt: TGTGCCAGCAGCGACACTAAGGGGGACAGAACGAATGGCTACACCTTC
cdr3_aa: CASSDTKGDRTNGYTF

clone_size: NA
v_call: TRBV7-7
j_call: TRBJ1-6
d_call: TRBD1
cdr3_nt: TGTGCCAGCAGAAGGACAGGGGAAACCTATAATTCACCCCTCCACTTT
cdr3_aa: CASRRTGETYNSPLHF

clone_size: NA
v_call: TRBV19
j_call: TRBJ2-1
d_call: NA
cdr3_nt: TGTGCCAGTAGTCACGGGGTCGGGAATGAGCAGTTCTTC
cdr3_aa: CASSHGVGNEQFF

clone_size: once
v_call: TRBV6-8
j_call: TRBJ2-1
d_call: NA
cdr3_nt: TGTGCCAGCAGTGTGGACAGAAACAATGAGCAGTTCTTC
cdr3_aa: CASSVDRNNEQFF

clone_size: NA
v_call: TRBV6-8
j_call: TRBJ2-7
d_call: NA
cdr3_nt: TGTGCCAGCAGTCCATGGGGGTACGAGCAGTACTTC
cdr3_aa: CASSPWGYEQYF

clone_size: NA
v_call: TRBV6-8
j_call: TRBJ1-5
d_call: NA
cdr3_nt: TGTGCCAGCAGTCCAAATACAGGGAATCAGCCCCAGCATTTT
cdr3_aa: CASSPNTGNQPQHF

clone_size: NA
v_call: TRBV1
j_call: TRBJ2-2
d_call: NA
cdr3_nt: TGCGCCAGCAGCCCCGGGCCTGGTAAGAACACCGGGGAGCTGTTTTTT
cdr3_aa: CASSPGPGKNTGELFF

clone_size: NA
v_call: TRBV6-8
j_call: TRBJ1-2
d_call: NA
cdr3_nt: TGTGCCAGCAGTAATACACACCTAACAGAGAGCTATGGCTACACCTTC
cdr3_aa: CASSNTHLTESYGYTF

clone_size: NA
v_call: TRBV28
j_call: TRBJ1-2
d_call: NA
cdr3_nt: TGTGCCAGCAGAACCTGGGGGGATGTAGGGGATGGCTACACCTTC
cdr3_aa: CASRTWGDVGDGYTF

clone_size: NA
v_call: TRBV6-8
j_call: TRBJ1-2
d_call: NA
cdr3_nt: TGTGCCAGCAGTTACCGGCAGGTAGCGGATGGCTACACCTTC
cdr3_aa: CASSYRQVADGYTF

clone_size: NA
v_call: TRBV5-1
j_call: TRBJ1-2
d_call: NA
cdr3_nt: TGCGCCAGCACCGCTTCAGCCCAGGCCACTAACTATGGCTACACCTTC
cdr3_aa: CASTASAQATNYGYTF

clone_size: few
v_call: TRBV11-3
j_call: TRBJ2-7
d_call: TRBD2
cdr3_nt: TGTGCCAGCAGCTTAAGCGGGGGGCCCACCTACGAGCAGTACTTC
cdr3_aa: CASSLSGGPTYEQYF

clone_size: NA
v_call: TRBV6-8
j_call: TRBJ1-5
d_call: NA
cdr3_nt: TGTGCCAGCAGTTACTCGCAGGGGAATCAGCCCCAGCATTTT
cdr3_aa: CASSYSQGNQPQHF

clone_size: NA
v_call: TRBV6-8
j_call: TRBJ2-7
d_call: TRBD1
cdr3_nt: TGTGCCAGCAGAACTTTTAGGCTAACGGGACAGACGGGACACGAGCAGTACTTC
cdr3_aa: CASRTFRLTGQTGHEQYF

clone_size: NA
v_call: TRBV6-8
j_call: TRBJ1-6
d_call: NA
cdr3_nt: TGTGCCAGCATTTTTGGTGGGGGACTTTCCGAGGGTTCACCCCTCCACTTT
cdr3_aa: CASIFGGGLSEGSPLHF

clone_size: NA
v_call: TRBV19
j_call: TRBJ2-3
d_call: TRBD2
cdr3_nt: TGTGCCAGCAGAACTAGCGTCCGCACAGATACGCAGTATTTT
cdr3_aa: CASRTSVRTDTQYF